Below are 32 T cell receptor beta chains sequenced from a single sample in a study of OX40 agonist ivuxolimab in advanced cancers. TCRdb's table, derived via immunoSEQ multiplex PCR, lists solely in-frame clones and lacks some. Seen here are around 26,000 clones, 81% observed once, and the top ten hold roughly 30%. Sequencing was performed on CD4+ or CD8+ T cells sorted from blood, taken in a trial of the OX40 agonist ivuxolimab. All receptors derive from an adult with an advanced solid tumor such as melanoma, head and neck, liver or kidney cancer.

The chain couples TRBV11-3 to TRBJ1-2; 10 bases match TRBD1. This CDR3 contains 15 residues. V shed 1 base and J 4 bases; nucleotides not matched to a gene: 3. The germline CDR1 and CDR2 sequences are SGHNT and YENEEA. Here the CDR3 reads CASSLGQGAFYGYTF. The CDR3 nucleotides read TGTGCCAGCAGCTTAGGACAGGGGGCGTTCTATGGCTACACCTTC.

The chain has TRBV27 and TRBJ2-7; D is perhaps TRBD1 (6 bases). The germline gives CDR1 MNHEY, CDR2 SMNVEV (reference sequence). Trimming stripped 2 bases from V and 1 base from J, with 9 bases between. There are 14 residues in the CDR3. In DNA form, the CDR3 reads TGTGCCAGCAGTTTACAGGGGTTTTCCTACGAGCAGTACTTC. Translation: CASSLQGFSYEQYF.

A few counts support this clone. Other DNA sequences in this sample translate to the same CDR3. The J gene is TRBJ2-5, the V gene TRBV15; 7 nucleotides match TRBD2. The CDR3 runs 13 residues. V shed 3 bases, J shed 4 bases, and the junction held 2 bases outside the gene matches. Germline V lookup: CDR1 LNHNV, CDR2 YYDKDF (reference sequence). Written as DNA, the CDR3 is TGTGCCACCAGCAGCATAGCGGGAGAGACCCAGTACTTC. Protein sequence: CATSSIAGETQYF.

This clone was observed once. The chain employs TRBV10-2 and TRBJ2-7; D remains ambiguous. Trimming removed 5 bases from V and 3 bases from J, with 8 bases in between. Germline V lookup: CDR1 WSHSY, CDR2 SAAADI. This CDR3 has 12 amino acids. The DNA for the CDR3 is TGCGCCAGCAGTACTGAGGACTACGAGCAGTACTTC. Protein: CASSTEDYEQYF.

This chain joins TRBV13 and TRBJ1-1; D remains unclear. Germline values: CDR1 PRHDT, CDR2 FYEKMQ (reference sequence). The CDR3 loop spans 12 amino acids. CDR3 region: CASAMENTEAFF. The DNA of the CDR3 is TGTGCGTCAGCTATGGAGAACACTGAAGCTTTCTTT.

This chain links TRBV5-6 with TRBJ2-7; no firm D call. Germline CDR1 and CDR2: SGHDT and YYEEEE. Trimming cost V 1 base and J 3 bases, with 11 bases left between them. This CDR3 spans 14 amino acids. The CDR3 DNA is TGTGCCAGCAGCTTGCCCGGGTTGGGCTACGAGCAGTACTTC. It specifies CASSLPGLGYEQYF.

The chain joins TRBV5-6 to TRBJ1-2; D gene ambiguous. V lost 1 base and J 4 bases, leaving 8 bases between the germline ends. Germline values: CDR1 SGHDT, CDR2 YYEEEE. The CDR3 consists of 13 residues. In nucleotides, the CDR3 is TGTGCCAGCAGCTTGTGGGGTACCTATGGCTACACCTTC. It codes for CASSLWGTYGYTF.

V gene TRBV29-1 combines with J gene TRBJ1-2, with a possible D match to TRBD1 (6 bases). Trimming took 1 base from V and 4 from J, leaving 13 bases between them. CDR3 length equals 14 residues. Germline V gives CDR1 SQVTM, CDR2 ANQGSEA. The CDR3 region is CSVEGGRRGYGYTF. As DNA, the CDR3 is TGCAGCGTTGAAGGGGGGCGAAGGGGCTATGGCTACACCTTC.

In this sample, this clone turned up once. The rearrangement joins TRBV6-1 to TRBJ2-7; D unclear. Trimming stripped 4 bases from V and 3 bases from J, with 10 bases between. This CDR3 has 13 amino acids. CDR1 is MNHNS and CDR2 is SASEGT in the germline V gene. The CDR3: CASSATEVYEQYF. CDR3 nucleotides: TGTGCCAGCAGTGCCACAGAAGTCTACGAGCAGTACTTC.

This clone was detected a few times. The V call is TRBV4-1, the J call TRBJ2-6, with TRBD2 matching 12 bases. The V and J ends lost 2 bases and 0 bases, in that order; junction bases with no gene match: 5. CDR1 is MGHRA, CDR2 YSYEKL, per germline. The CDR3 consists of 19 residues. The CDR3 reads CASSQKTSGGFSGANVLTF. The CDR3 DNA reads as TGCGCCAGCAGCCAAAAGACTAGCGGGGGTTTCTCTGGGGCCAACGTCCTGACTTTC.

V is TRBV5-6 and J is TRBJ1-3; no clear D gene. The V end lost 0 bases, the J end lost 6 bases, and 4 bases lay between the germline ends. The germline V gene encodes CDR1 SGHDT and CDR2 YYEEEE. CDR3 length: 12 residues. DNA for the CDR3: TGTGCCAGCAGCTTGGGTTTAAACACCATATATTTT. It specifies CASSLGLNTIYF.

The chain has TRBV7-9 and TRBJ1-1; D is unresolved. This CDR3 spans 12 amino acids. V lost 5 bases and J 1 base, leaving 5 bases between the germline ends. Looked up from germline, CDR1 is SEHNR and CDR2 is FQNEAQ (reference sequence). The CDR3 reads CASSAGNTEAFF. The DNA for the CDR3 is TGTGCCAGCAGCGCAGGGAACACTGAAGCTTTCTTT.

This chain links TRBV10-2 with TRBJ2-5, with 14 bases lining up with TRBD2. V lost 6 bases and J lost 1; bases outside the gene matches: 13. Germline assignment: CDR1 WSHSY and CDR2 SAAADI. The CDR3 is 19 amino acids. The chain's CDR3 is CASRGLAGGLQGSQETQYF. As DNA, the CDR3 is TGCGCCAGCAGAGGACTAGCGGGGGGCCTCCAGGGATCCCAAGAGACCCAGTACTTC.

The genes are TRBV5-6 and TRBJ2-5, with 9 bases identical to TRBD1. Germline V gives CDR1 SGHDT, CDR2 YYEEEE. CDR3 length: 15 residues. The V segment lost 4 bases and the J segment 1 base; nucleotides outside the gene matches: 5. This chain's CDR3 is CASSKGTGLQETQYF. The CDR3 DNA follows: TGTGCCAGCAGCAAAGGGACAGGGCTCCAAGAGACCCAGTACTTC.

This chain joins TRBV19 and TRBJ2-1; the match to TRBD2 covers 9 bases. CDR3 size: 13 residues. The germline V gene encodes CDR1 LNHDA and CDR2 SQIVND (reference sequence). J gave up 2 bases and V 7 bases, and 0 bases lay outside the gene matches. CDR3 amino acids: CASTSGTYNEQFF. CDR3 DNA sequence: TGTGCCAGTACTAGCGGGACCTACAATGAGCAGTTCTTC.

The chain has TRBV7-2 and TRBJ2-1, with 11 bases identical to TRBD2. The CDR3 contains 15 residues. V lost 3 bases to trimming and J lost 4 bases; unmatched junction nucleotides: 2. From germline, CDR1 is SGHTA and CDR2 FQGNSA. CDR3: CASSFGTSGYNEQFF. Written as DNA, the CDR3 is TGTGCCAGCAGCTTCGGGACTAGCGGATACAATGAGCAGTTCTTC.

The CDR3 loop reads CASSGGTGDIDEQFF. Here the CDR3 DNA reads TGCGCCAGCAGCGGGGGGACAGGGGATATTGATGAGCAGTTCTTC. The J gene is TRBJ2-1, the V gene TRBV5-1; 10 nucleotides agree with TRBD1. The CDR3 covers 15 residues. Germline assignment: CDR1 SGHRS and CDR2 YFSETQ. With V trimmed by 4 bases and J by 8 bases, 9 bases remained unmatched.

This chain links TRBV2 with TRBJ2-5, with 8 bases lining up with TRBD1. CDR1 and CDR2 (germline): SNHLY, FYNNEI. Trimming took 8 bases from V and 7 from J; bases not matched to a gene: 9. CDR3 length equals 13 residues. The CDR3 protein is CASVTGGSWTQYF. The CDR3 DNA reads TGTGCCAGCGTTACAGGGGGATCGTGGACCCAGTACTTC.

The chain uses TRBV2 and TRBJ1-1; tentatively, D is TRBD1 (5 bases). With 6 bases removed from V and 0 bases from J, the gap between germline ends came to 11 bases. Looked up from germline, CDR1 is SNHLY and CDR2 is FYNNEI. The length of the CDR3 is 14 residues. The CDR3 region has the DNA TGTGCCAGCAGCGAGGGACGGCTGAACACTGAAGCTTTCTTT. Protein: CASSEGRLNTEAFF.

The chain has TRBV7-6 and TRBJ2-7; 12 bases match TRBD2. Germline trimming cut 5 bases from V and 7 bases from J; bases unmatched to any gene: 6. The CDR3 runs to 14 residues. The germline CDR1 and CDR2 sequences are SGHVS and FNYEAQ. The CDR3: CASSPRTSGVEQYF. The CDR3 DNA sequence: TGTGCCAGCAGCCCGCGGACTAGCGGGGTAGAGCAGTACTTC.

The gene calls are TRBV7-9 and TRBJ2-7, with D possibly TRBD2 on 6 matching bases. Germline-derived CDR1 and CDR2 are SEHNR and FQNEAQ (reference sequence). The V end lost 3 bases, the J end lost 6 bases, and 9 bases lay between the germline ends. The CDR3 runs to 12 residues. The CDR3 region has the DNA TGTGCCAGCAGCTTCGGACTAACCGAGCAGTACTTC. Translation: CASSFGLTEQYF.

The CDR3 DNA is TGTGCCAGCAGCTTGATGAGGGGAGGCAGCAATCAGCCCCAGCATTTT. It specifies CASSLMRGGSNQPQHF. V usage is TRBV5-4 and J usage is TRBJ1-5, with D maybe TRBD1 (5 bases). CDR1 and CDR2 from the germline V gene are SGHNT and YYREEE (reference sequence). The CDR3 is 16 residues long. V was shortened by 1 base and J by 1 base, with 12 bases between the two germline ends.

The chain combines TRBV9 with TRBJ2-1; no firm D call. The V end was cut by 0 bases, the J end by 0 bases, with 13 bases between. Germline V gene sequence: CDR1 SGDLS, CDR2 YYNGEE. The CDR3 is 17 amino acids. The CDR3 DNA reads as TGTGCCAGCAGCGTAGAAGACGGGCTGAGCTCCTACAATGAGCAGTTCTTC. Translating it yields CASSVEDGLSSYNEQFF.

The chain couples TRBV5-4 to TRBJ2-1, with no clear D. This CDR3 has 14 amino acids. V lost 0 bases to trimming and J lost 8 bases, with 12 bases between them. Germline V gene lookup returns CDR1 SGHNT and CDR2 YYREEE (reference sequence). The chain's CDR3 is CASSLALALHEQFF. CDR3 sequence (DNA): TGTGCCAGCAGCTTGGCATTAGCTTTGCATGAGCAGTTCTTC.

The CDR3 region has the DNA TGTGCCAGCAGCTTATCCCCCGGGAACATTCAGTACTTC. Translation gives CASSLSPGNIQYF. The chain couples TRBV7-9 to TRBJ2-4; D remains unclear. In germline, CDR1 is SEHNR, CDR2 FQNEAQ (reference sequence). The CDR3 contains 13 residues. The ends were cut back, 2 bases at V and 7 bases at J, with 9 bases in the middle.

In nucleotides, the CDR3 is TGTGCCAGTAGTATAGACTCCCTACTGGGGGCGAACACTGAAGCTTTCTTT. Translation: CASSIDSLLGANTEAFF. The chain recombines TRBV19 with TRBJ1-1, with D tentatively TRBD1 (6 bases). CDR3 length: 17 amino acids. Trimming left V 0 bases short and J 1 base short, with 15 bases between. In germline, CDR1 is LNHDA, CDR2 SQIVND (reference sequence).

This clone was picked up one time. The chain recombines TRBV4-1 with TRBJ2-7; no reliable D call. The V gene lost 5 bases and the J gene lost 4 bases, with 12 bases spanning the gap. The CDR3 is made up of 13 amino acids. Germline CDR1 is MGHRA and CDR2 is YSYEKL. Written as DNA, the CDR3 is TGCGCCAGCAGCTATGGTTTCAGGTACGAGCAGTACTTC. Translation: CASSYGFRYEQYF.

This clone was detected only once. CDR3 region: CASSDGTGMNEQFF. DNA for the CDR3: TGTGCCAGCAGTGACGGGACAGGGATGAATGAGCAGTTCTTC. This chain uses TRBV25-1 with TRBJ2-1; TRBD1 matches 9 bases. Germline loops: CDR1 MGHDK, CDR2 SYGVNS. The V gene end was trimmed by 3 bases and the J gene end by 7 bases; junction bases not matched to a gene: 4. The CDR3 totals 14 residues.

In DNA, the CDR3 is TGTGCCAGCAGCTTGCGGGGCGGATGGGAGACCCAGTACTTC. This translates into CASSLRGGWETQYF. This chain joins TRBV5-4 and TRBJ2-5; D is tentatively TRBD1 or TRBD2 (5 bases each). Per the germline V gene, CDR1 is SGHNT and CDR2 is YYREEE (reference sequence). The V and J ends lost 1 base and 5 bases respectively, with 12 bases between them. The CDR3 is made up of 14 amino acids.

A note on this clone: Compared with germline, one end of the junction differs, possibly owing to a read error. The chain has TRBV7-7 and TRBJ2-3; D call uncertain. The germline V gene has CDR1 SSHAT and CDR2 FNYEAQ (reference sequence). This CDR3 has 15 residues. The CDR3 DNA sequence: TGTGCTAGCAGCTTAGGTGCACTTAGCACAGATACGCAGTATTTT. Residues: CASSLGALSTDTQYF.

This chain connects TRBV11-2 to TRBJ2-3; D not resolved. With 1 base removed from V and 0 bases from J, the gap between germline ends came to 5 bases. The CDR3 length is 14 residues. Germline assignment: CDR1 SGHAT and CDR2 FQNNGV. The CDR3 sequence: CASSLAFSTDTQYF. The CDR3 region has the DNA TGTGCCAGCAGCTTAGCTTTCAGCACAGATACGCAGTATTTT.

CDR3 loop: CASSPTDSSRVSQYF. The CDR3 DNA sequence: TGTGCCAGCAGTCCGACGGACTCGTCGAGGGTGTCCCAGTACTTC. The chain is built from TRBV11-2 and TRBJ2-5; possible D gene TRBD2, 5 bases. Trimming pared 6 bases from V and 9 bases from J, leaving 23 bases between. The CDR3 covers 15 residues. Germline CDR1 SGHAT, CDR2 FQNNGV.